This passage covers 18 T cell receptor beta chains from one sample sequenced in a study of blood T cell repertoires in COVID-19. Sequencing used immunoSEQ multiplex PCR; TCRdb keeps in-frame clones, though not all of them. The sample has fewer than 250,000 clones, 80% to 90% seen once. The sequencing input was PBMCs or T cells enriched from blood (not recorded which). These receptor sequences come from a woman aged 30 to 39 who had been exposed to COVID-19.

The V and J genes are TRBV5-6 and TRBJ2-3, with a tentative D call TRBD1 (6 bases). Between the trimmed V and J ends, which lost 1 base and 1 base, there was a span of 10 bases. CDR3 length equals 15 residues. Germline values: CDR1 SGHDT, CDR2 YYEEEE. The CDR3 here is CASSLSGAGTDTQYF. CDR3 coding DNA: TGTGCCAGCAGCTTGTCAGGGGCCGGCACAGATACGCAGTATTTT.

The V gene is TRBV7-9, the J gene TRBJ2-5; unclear D gene. With 2 bases removed from V and 3 bases from J, the gap between germline ends came to 10 bases. Germline CDR1 reads SEHNR; CDR2 reads FQNEAQ (reference sequence). This CDR3 is 14 amino acids long. CDR3 protein: CASSLFSREETQYF. CDR3 sequence (DNA): TGTGCCAGCAGCTTATTCTCCCGTGAAGAGACCCAGTACTTC. Full variable domain (remainder filled in from reference TRBV7-9 and TRBJ2-5): DTGVSQNPRHKITKRGQNVTFRCDPISEHNRLYWYRQTLGQGPEFLTYFQNEAQLEKSRLLSDRFSAERPKGSFSTLEIQRTEQGDSAMYLCASSLFSREETQYFGPGTRLLVL.

The chain couples TRBV2 to TRBJ1-1, with 7 nucleotides matching TRBD1. Unmatched junction bases numbered 6, after V lost 6 bases and J lost 2 bases. This CDR3 comprises 14 residues. Germline lookup yields CDR1 SNHLY and CDR2 FYNNEI. The CDR3 sequence: CASRTGIKNTEAFF. CDR3 DNA: TGTGCCAGCAGGACAGGGATAAAAAACACTGAAGCTTTCTTT. The whole variable domain, remainder taken from reference TRBV2 and TRBJ1-1, is EPEVTQTPSHQVTQMGQEVILRCVPISNHLYFYWYRQILGQKVEFLVSFYNNEISEKSEIFDDQFSVERPDGSNFTLKIRSTKLEDSAMYFCASRTGIKNTEAFFGQGTRLTVV.

The chain couples TRBV19 to TRBJ1-1; TRBD1 agrees at 7 bases. The CDR3 is 13 residues long. The V and J ends lost 2 bases and 5 bases, in that order; junction bases with no gene match: 2. Germline CDR1 is LNHDA and CDR2 is SQIVND (reference sequence). CDR3 DNA sequence: TGTGCCAGTAGTATACTCAGGGGGACTGAAGCTTTCTTT. Encoded protein: CASSILRGTEAFF.

The V and J genes are TRBV28 and TRBJ1-2, with TRBD1 identical over 8 bases. The CDR3 consists of 16 residues. CDR1 and CDR2 (germline): MDHEN, SYDVKM. V was pared by 3 bases and J by 4 bases, with 10 bases of the junction left unmatched. CDR3 sequence: CASSFGRDRSFYGYTF. DNA of the CDR3: TGTGCCAGCAGTTTTGGCCGGGACAGGTCGTTCTATGGCTACACCTTC.

The CDR3 DNA reads TGTGCCAGCAGCTTGGACCGGTGGGGGCGGCGGTTCTTC. Its translation is CASSLDRWGRRFF. V usage is TRBV5-4 and J usage is TRBJ2-1; TRBD1 is a possible D gene (6 bases). V dropped 0 bases and J dropped 15 bases, with 16 bases sitting between them. Germline V gene data show CDR1 as SGHNT and CDR2 as YYREEE (reference sequence). The CDR3 runs to 13 residues.

The chain carries TRBV7-8 and TRBJ1-5; the D gene is possibly TRBD1 (5 bases). There are 15 residues in the CDR3. Germline CDR1 SGHVS, CDR2 FQNEAQ. V lost 1 base and J lost 4, with 11 bases in between. The CDR3 sequence is CASSLGSTANQPQHF. CDR3 in DNA: TGTGCCAGCAGCTTAGGGTCGACAGCGAATCAGCCCCAGCATTTT.

The sample holds one count of this clone. The V gene is TRBV5-4, the J gene TRBJ2-7; D is undetermined. Trimming shortened V by 0 bases and J by 5 bases, and 18 bases separated the two germline ends. The CDR3 extends over 16 amino acids. The germline gives CDR1 SGHNT, CDR2 YYREEE (reference sequence). Here the CDR3 reads CASSLGPVTIDNEQYF. CDR3 in DNA: TGTGCCAGCAGCTTGGGACCTGTGACAATTGACAACGAGCAGTACTTC.

This clone occurred once. V usage is TRBV3-1 (or the pseudogene TRBV3-2) and J usage is TRBJ2-1; D perhaps matches TRBD2 (6 bases). Germline CDR1 LGHDT, CDR2 YNNKEL (reference sequence). This CDR3 is 15 amino acids long. Trimming stripped 1 base from V and 9 bases from J, with 16 bases between. The CDR3 is CASSQARGRRGEQFF. The DNA of the CDR3 is TGTGCCAGCAGCCAAGCCCGGGGTAGGAGGGGTGAGCAGTTCTTC.

The chain employs TRBV30 and TRBJ1-6; 12 nucleotides agree with TRBD1. Germline CDR1 is GTSNPN and CDR2 is SVGIG (reference sequence). This CDR3 spans 13 amino acids. V dropped 4 bases and J dropped 14; count of bases not matched to a gene: 6. For the CDR3, the DNA is TGTGCCTGGACGGGACAGGGGGCGAGTTCCCTCCACTTT. It specifies CAWTGQGASSLHF.

V gene TRBV7-8 combines with J gene TRBJ2-7; TRBD2 matches at 9 bases. Germline loops: CDR1 SGHVS, CDR2 FQNEAQ. Trimming took 0 bases from V and 5 from J; bases not matched to a gene: 5. The CDR3 length is 15 residues. This chain's CDR3 is CASSLASSGRNEQYF. DNA of the CDR3: TGTGCCAGCAGCTTAGCGAGTAGCGGGAGAAACGAGCAGTACTTC.

In this sample, this clone turned up a few times. This sequence joins TRBV2 and TRBJ1-6; weak D call: TRBD1 (6 bases). Trimming removed 10 bases from V and 4 bases from J, with 11 bases in between. The germline V gene has CDR1 SNHLY and CDR2 FYNNEI. CDR3 size: 13 residues. The CDR3 DNA reads as TGTGCCAAAGGACAGACTTATAATTCACCCCTCCACTTT. Amino acids: CAKGQTYNSPLHF.

The chain employs TRBV28 and TRBJ1-5; D might be TRBD1 (5 bases). The CDR3 has 12 amino acids. V was pared by 2 bases and J by 11 bases, with 10 bases between. Germline V CDR1 and CDR2: MDHEN, SYDVKM. The DNA of the CDR3 is TGTGCCAGCAGTTTAAGCAGGGTGGCCCAGCATTTT. It codes for CASSLSRVAQHF.

The chain links TRBV2 to TRBJ1-2; 8 bases align to TRBD1. CDR3 size: 13 residues. Germline loops: CDR1 SNHLY, CDR2 FYNNEI. Trimming at V came to 5 bases and at J to 6 bases, leaving 5 bases not matched to a gene. The CDR3 DNA reads TGTGCCAGCAGTTCGGACAGGGTCGATGGCTACACCTTC. It encodes CASSSDRVDGYTF.

This sequence joins TRBV27 and TRBJ2-5, with 12 bases that match TRBD2. With V trimmed by 5 bases and J by 6 bases, 4 bases remained unmatched. The CDR3 contains 14 residues. Germline CDR1 MNHEY, CDR2 SMNVEV (reference sequence). Here the CDR3 DNA reads TGTGCCAGCAGTCCAGGACTAGCGGGACAGACCCAGTACTTC. This translates into CASSPGLAGQTQYF.

V gene TRBV29-1 combines with J gene TRBJ2-2; 8 nucleotides agree with TRBD2. The CDR3 runs to 17 residues. Trimming removed 7 bases from V and 3 bases from J; junction bases left unmatched: 16. CDR1 and CDR2 (germline): SQVTM, ANQGSEA. CDR3 amino acids: CSAWGGRSGSYTGELFF. The CDR3 DNA is TGCAGCGCCTGGGGGGGGCGGAGCGGGAGTTACACCGGGGAGCTGTTTTTT.

The chain has TRBV30 and TRBJ2-1; the D is unclear. CDR3 size: 14 residues. V was clipped by 4 bases and J by 3 bases, with 13 bases between them. Germline V gives CDR1 GTSNPN, CDR2 SVGIG (reference sequence). The CDR3 reads CAWNGEVGYNEQFF. The CDR3 nucleotides read TGTGCCTGGAATGGAGAGGTAGGCTACAATGAGCAGTTCTTC.

Only one count was recorded for this clone. The rearrangement uses TRBV11-2 and TRBJ1-6; 9 bases map to TRBD1. Germline V gene data show CDR1 as SGHAT and CDR2 as FQNNGV. This CDR3 has 16 amino acids. Trimming at V came to 6 bases and at J to 4 bases, leaving 7 bases not matched to a gene. The CDR3 DNA reads as TGTGCCAGCAGTTCCTCCGGGACAGGGTATAATTCACCCCTCCACTTT. Its protein is CASSSSGTGYNSPLHF.